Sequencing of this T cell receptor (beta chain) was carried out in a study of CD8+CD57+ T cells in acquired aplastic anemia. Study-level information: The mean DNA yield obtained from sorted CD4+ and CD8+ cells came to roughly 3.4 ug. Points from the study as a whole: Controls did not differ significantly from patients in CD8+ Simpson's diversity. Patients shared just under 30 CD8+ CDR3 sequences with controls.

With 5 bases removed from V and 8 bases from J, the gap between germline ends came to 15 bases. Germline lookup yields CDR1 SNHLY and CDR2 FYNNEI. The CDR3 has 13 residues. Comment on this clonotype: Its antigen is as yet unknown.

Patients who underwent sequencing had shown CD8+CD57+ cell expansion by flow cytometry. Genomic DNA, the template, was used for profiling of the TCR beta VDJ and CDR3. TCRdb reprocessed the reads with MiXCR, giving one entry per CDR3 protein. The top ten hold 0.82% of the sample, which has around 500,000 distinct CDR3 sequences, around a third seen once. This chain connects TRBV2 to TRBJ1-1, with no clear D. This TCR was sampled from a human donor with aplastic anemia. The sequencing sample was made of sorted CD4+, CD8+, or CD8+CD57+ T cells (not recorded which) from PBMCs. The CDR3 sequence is CASSPVLGGEAFF. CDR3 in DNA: TGTGCCAGCAGTCCGGTTCTGGGAGGGGAAGCTTTCTTT.